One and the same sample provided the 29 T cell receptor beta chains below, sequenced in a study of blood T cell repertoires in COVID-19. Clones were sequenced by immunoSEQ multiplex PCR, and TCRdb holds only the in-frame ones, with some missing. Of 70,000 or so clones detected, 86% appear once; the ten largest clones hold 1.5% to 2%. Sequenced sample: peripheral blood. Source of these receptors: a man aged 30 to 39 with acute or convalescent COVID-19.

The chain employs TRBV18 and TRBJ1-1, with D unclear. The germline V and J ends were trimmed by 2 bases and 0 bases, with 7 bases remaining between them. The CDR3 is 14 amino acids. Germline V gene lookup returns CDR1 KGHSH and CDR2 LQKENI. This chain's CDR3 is CASSPSTVNTEAFF. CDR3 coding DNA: TGTGCCAGCTCACCAAGTACTGTGAACACTGAAGCTTTCTTT.

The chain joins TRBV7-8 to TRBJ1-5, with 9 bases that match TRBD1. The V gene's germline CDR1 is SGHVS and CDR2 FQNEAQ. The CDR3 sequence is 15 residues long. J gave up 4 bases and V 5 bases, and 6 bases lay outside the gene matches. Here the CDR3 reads CASSPSGTGNQPQHF. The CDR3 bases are TGTGCCAGCAGCCCCAGTGGGACAGGGAATCAGCCCCAGCATTTT. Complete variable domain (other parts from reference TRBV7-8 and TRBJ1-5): GAGVSQSPRYKVAKRGQDVALRCDPISGHVSLFWYQQALGQGPEFLTYFQNEAQLDKSGLPSDRFFAERPEGSVSTLKIQRTQQEDSAVYLCASSPSGTGNQPQHFGDGTRLSIL.

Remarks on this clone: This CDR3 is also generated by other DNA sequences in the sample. Here the CDR3 DNA reads TGTGCCAGCAGCGTAGCAGGGTATGGCTACACCTTC. Translating gives CASSVAGYGYTF. This chain joins TRBV9 and TRBJ1-2; a possible D gene is TRBD1 (5 bases). Germline lookup yields CDR1 SGDLS and CDR2 YYNGEE. The CDR3 is 12 amino acids. V lost 0 bases and J lost 5, with 5 bases in between.

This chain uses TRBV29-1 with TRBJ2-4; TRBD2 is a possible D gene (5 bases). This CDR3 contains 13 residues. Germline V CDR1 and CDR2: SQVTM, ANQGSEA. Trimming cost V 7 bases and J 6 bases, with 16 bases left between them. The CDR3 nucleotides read TGCAGCGGATTGAGGGAGATGGGAAACATTCAGTACTTC. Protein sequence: CSGLREMGNIQYF.

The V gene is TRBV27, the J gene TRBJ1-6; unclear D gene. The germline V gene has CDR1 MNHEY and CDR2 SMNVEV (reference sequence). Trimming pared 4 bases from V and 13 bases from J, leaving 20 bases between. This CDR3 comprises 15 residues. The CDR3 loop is CASSWADPRPFPLHF. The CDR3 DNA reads TGTGCCAGCAGTTGGGCAGACCCACGGCCGTTTCCCCTCCACTTT.

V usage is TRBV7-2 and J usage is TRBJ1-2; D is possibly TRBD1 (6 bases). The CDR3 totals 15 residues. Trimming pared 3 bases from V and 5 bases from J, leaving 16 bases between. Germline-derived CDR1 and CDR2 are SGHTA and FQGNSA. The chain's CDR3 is CASSFYTDREYGYTF. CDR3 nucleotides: TGTGCCAGCAGCTTTTATACGGACAGAGAGTATGGCTACACCTTC.

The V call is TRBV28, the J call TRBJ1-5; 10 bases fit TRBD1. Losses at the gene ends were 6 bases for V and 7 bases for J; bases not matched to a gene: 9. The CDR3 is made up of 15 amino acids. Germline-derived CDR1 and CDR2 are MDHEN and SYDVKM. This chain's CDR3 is CASRTRQGAEQPQHF. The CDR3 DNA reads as TGTGCCAGCAGAACTAGACAGGGGGCGGAGCAGCCCCAGCATTTT. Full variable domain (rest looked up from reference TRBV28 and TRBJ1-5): DVKVTQSSRYLVKRTGEKVFLECVQDMDHENMFWYRQDPGLGLRLIYFSYDVKMKEKGDIPEGYSVSREKKERFSLILESASTNQTSMYLCASRTRQGAEQPQHFGDGTRLSIL.

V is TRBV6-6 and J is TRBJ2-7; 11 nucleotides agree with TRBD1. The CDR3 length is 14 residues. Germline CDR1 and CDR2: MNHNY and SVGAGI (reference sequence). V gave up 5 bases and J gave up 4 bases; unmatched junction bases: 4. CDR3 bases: TGTGCCAGCAGTCTAGGACAGGGGGCGTACGAGCAGTACTTC. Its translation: CASSLGQGAYEQYF.

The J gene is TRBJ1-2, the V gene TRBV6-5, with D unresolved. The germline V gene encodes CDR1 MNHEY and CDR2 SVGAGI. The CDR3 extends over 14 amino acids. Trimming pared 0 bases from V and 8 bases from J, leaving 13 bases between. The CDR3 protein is CASSYSSASRGYTF. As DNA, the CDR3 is TGTGCCAGCAGTTACTCCTCAGCGTCTCGGGGCTACACCTTC.

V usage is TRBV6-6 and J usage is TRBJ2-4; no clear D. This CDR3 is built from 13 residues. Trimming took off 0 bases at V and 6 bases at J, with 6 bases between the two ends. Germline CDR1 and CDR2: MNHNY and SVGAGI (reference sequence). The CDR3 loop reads CASSYSARNIQYF. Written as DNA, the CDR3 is TGTGCCAGCAGTTACTCGGCCCGAAACATTCAGTACTTC.

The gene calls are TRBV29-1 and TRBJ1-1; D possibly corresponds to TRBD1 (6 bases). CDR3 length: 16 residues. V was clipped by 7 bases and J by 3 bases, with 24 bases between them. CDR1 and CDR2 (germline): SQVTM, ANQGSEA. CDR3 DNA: TGCAGCGCCGTAGGGGGATTCGGTCGGGTGGACACTGAAGCTTTCTTT. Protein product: CSAVGGFGRVDTEAFF.

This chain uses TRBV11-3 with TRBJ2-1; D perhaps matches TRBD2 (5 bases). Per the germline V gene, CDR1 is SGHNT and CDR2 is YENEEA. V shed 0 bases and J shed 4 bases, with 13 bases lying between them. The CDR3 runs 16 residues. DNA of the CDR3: TGTGCCAGCAGCTTAGATAGCGCCCCTTCGTACAATGAGCAGTTCTTC. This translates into CASSLDSAPSYNEQFF. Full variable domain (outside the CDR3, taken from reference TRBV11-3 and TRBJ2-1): EAGVVQSPRYKIIEKKQPVAFWCNPISGHNTLYWYLQNLGQGPELLIRYENEEAVDDSQLPKDRFSAERLKGVDSTLKIQPAELGDSAVYLCASSLDSAPSYNEQFFGPGTRLTVL.

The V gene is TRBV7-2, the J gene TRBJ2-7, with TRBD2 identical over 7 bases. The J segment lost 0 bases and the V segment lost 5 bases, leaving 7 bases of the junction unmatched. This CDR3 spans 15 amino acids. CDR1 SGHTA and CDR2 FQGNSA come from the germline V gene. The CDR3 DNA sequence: TGTGCCAGCAGCGCCCTAGCGGTTAACTCCTACGAGCAGTACTTC. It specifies CASSALAVNSYEQYF.

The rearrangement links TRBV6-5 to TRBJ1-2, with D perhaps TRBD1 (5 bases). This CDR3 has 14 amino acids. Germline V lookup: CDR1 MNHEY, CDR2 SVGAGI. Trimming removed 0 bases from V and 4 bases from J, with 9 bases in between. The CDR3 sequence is CASSYSVGGYGYTF. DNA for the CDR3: TGTGCCAGCAGTTACTCGGTGGGGGGCTATGGCTACACCTTC.

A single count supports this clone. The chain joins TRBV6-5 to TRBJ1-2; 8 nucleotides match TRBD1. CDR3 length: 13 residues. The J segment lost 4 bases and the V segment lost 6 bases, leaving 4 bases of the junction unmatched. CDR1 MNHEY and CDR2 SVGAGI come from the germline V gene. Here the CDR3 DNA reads TGTGCCAGCAGGGAGACAGGGGCCTATGGCTACACCTTC. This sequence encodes CASRETGAYGYTF.

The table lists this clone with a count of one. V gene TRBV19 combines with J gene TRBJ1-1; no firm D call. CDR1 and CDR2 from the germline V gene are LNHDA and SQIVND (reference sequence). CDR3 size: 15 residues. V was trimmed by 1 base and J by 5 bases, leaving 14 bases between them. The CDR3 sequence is CASSIGEQRITEAFF. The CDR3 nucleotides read TGTGCCAGTAGTATAGGGGAACAGCGGATTACTGAAGCTTTCTTT.

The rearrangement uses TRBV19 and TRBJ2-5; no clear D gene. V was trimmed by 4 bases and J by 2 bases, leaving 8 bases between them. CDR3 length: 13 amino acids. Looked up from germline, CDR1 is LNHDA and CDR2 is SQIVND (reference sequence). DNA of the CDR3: TGTGCCAGTAGTACCGCGGCACAAGAGACCCAGTACTTC. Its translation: CASSTAAQETQYF.

DNA for the CDR3: TGTGCAAGTCGCCCGGCGGGGCCCAAATTATTATTCTCCTACAATGAGCAGTTCTTC. It translates to CASRPAGPKLLFSYNEQFF. This chain uses TRBV12-2 with TRBJ2-1; TRBD2, the table's D call, was not compared with the DNA. TRBV12-2 corresponds to a pseudogene. The CDR3 contains 19 residues.

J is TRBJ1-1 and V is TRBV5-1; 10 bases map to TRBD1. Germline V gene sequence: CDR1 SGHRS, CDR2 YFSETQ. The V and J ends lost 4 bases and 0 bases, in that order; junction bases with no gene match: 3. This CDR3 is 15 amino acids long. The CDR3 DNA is TGCGCCAGCAGCAGGGGACAGGGGATGAACACTGAAGCTTTCTTT. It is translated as CASSRGQGMNTEAFF.

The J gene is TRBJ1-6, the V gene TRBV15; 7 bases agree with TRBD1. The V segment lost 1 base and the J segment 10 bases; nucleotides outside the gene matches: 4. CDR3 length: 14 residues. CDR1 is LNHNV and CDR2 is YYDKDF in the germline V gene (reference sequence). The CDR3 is CATSRGQGGSPLHF. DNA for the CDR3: TGTGCCACCAGCAGAGGACAGGGTGGGTCACCCCTCCACTTT.

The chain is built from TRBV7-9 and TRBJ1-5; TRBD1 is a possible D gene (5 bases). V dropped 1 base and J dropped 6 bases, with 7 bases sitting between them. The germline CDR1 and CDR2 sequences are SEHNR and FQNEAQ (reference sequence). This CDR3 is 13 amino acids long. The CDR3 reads CASSLGGSQPQHF. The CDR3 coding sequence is TGTGCCAGCAGCTTAGGGGGCTCTCAGCCCCAGCATTTT.

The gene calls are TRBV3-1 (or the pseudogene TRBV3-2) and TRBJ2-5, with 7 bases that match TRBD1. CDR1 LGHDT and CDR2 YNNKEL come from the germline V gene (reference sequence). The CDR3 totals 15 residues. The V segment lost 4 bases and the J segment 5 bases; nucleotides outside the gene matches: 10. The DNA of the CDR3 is TGTGCCAGCAGCCTCGACAGGGTGGCGCGGGAGACCCAGTACTTC. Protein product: CASSLDRVARETQYF.

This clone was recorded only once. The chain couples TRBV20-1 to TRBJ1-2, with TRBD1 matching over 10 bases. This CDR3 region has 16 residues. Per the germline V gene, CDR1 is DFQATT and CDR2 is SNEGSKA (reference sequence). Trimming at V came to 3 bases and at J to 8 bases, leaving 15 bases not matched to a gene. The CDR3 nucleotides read TGCAGTGCTAGTTTCCGGGACAGGGGCTTTCGGGAAGGCTACACCTTC. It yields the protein CSASFRDRGFREGYTF.

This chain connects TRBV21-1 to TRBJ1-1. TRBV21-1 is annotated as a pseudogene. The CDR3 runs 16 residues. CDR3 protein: CASSKAGDYGNTEAFF. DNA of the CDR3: TGTGCCAGCAGCAAAGCGGGGGACTACGGGAACACTGAAGCTTTCTTT.

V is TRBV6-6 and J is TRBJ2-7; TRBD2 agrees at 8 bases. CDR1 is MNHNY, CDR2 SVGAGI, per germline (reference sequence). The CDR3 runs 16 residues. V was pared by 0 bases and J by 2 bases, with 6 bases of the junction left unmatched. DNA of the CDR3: TGTGCCAGCAGTTACTCGAGACTAGCGTCAACCTACGAGCAGTACTTC. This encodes CASSYSRLASTYEQYF.

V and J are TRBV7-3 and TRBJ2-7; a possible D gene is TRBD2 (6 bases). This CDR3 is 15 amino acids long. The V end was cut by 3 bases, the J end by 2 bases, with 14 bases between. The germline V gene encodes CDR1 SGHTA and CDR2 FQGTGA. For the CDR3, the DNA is TGTGCCAGCAGCTTGCAGGGAGGCCAAGCCTACGAGCAGTACTTC. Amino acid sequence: CASSLQGGQAYEQYF.

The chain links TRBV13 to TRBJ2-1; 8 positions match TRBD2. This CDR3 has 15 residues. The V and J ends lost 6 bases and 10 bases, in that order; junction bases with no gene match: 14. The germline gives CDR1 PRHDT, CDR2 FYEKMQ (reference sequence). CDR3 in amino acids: CASSGGTSTLDEQFF. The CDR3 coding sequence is TGTGCCAGCAGTGGGGGGACTAGTACCTTAGACGAGCAGTTCTTC.

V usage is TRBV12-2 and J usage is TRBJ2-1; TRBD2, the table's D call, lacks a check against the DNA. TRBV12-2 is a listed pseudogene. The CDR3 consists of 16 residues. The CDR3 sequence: CASRSRPPGGYNEQFF. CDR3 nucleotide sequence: TGTGCAAGTCGCTCCAGACCTCCGGGTGGGTACAATGAGCAGTTCTTC.

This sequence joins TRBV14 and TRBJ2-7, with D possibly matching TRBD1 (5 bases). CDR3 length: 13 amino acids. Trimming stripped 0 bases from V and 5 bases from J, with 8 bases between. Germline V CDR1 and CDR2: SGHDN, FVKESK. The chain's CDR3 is CASSQDWTNEQYF. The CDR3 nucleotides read TGTGCCAGCAGCCAAGATTGGACAAACGAGCAGTACTTC.